The clone carrying this T cell receptor (beta chain) was detected ten times or more. Its specificity is unknown. Libraries of TCR beta came from quantitative 5'-RACE with molecular barcodes. Each CDR3 protein gets one entry after TCRdb re-called the 5' RACE reads with MiXCR. The sample lists 700,000 to 1,000,000 distinct CDR3 sequences, about an eighth occurring once. The sample originates from a study of CD8 T cells in ankylosing spondylitis. Germline lookup yields CDR1 SGHTA and CDR2 FQGNSA. Trimming shortened V by 2 bases and J by 5 bases, and 12 bases separated the two germline ends. The CDR3 is 14 amino acids. Study-level results: About 8 highly homologous variants formed a TCR beta motif that appeared characteristic of ankylosing spondylitis blood.

This rearrangement joins TRBV7-2 to TRBJ1-1; D is unresolved. This sequence was found in a male donor with ankylosing spondylitis. The sample was blood, either unsorted or a sorted T cell fraction (not recorded which). The CDR3 region is CASSLRGSGTEAFF. CDR3 in DNA: TGTGCCAGCAGCTTACGAGGGAGTGGAACTGAAGCTTTCTTT.